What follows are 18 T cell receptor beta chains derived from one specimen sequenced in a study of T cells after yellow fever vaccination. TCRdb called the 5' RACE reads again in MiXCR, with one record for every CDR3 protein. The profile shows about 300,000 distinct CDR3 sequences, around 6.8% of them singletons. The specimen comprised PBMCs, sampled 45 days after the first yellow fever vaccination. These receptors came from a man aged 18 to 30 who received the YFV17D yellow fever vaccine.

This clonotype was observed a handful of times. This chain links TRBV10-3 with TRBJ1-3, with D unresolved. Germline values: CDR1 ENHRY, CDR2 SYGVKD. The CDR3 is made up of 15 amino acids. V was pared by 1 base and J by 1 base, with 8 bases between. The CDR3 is CAISELAISGNTIYF. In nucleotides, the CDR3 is TGTGCCATCAGTGAGTTGGCCATATCTGGAAACACCATATATTTT.

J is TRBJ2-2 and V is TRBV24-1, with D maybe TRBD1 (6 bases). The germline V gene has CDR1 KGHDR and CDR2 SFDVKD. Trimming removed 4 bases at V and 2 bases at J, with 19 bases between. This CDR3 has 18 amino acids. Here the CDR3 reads CATSEAGQPYLNTGELFF. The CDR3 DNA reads TGTGCCACCAGTGAGGCAGGACAGCCTTATCTTAACACCGGGGAGCTGTTTTTT.

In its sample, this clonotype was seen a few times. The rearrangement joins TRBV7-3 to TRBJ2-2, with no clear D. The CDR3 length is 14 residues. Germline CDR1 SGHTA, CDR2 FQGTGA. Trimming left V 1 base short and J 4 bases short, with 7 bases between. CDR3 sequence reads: CASSLIGATGELFF. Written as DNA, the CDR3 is TGTGCCAGCAGCTTAATTGGAGCCACCGGGGAGCTGTTTTTT.

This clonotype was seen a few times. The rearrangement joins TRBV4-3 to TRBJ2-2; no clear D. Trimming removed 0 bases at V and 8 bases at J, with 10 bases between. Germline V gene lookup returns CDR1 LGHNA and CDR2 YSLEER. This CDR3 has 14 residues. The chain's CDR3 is CASSQEGNWGELFF. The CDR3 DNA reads TGCGCCAGCAGCCAAGAGGGAAATTGGGGGGAGCTGTTTTTT.

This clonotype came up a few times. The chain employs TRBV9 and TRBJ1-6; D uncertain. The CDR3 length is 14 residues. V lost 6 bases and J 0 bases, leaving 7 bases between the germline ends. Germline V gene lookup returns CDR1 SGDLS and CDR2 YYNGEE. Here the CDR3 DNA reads TGTGCCAGCAACGGGAGCTCCTATAATTCACCCCTCCACTTT. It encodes CASNGSSYNSPLHF. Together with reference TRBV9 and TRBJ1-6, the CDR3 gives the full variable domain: DSGVTQTPKHLITATGQRVTLRCSPRSGDLSVYWYQQSLDQGLQFLIQYYNGEERAKGNILERFSAQQFPDLHSELNLSSLELGDSALYFCASNGSSYNSPLHFGNGTRLTVT.

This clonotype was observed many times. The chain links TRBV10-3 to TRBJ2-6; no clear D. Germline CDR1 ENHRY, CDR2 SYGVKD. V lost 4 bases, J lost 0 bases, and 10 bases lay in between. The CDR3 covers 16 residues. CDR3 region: CAISGTRDSGANVLTF. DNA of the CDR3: TGTGCCATCAGTGGGACCCGAGACTCTGGGGCCAACGTCCTGACTTTC.

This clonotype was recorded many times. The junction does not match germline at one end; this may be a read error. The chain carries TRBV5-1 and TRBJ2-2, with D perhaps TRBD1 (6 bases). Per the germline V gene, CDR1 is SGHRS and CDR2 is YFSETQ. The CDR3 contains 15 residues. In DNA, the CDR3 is TGTGCCAGCAGTTCTGGGGGCACGAACACCGGGGAGCTGTTTTTT. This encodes CASSSGGTNTGELFF. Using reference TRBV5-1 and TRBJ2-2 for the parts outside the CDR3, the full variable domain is KAGVTQTPRYLIKTRGQQVTLSCSPISGHRSVSWYQQTPGQGLQFLFEYFSETQRNKGNFPGRFSGRQFSNSRSEMNVSTLELGDSALYLCASSSGGTNTGELFFGEGSRLTVL.

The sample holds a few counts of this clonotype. The CDR3 sequence is CASRAGGWLVREKLFF. Written as DNA, the CDR3 is TGTGCCAGCAGGGCAGGGGGCTGGCTAGTCCGAGAAAAACTGTTTTTT. The chain links TRBV28 to TRBJ1-4, with 8 bases fitting TRBD1. V shed 6 bases, J shed 8 bases, and the junction held 14 bases outside the gene matches. Germline CDR1 is MDHEN and CDR2 is SYDVKM. The CDR3 sequence is 16 residues long.

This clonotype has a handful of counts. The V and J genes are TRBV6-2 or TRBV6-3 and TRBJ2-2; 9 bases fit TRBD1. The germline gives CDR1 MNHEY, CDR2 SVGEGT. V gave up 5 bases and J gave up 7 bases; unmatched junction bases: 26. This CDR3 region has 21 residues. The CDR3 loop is CASSRGQGWRSNYEDVGELFF. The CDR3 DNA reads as TGTGCCAGCAGTCGGGGACAGGGTTGGAGGAGTAATTATGAAGATGTCGGGGAGCTGTTTTTT.

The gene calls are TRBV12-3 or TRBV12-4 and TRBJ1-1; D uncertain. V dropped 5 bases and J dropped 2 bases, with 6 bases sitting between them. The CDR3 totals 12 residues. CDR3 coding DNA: TGTGCCAGCAGTGAGGGCAACACTGAAGCTTTCTTT. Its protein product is CASSEGNTEAFF.

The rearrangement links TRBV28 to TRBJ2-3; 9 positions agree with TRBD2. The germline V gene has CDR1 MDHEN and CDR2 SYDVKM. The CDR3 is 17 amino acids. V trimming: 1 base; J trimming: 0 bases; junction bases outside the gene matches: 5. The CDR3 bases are TGTGCCAGCAGTTTATTGCCTAGCGGGGATAGCACAGATACGCAGTATTTT. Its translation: CASSLLPSGDSTDTQYF. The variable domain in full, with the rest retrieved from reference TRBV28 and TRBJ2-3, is DVKVTQSSRYLVKRTGEKVFLECVQDMDHENMFWYRQDPGLGLRLIYFSYDVKMKEKGDIPEGYSVSREKKERFSLILESASTNQTSMYLCASSLLPSGDSTDTQYFGPGTRLTVL.

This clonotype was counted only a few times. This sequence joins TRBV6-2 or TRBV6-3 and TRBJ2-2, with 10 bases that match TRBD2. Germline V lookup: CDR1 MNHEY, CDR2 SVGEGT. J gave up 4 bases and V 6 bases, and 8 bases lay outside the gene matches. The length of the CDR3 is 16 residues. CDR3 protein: CASSRLLAGATGELFF. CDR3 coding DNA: TGTGCCAGCAGCCGGCTCCTAGCGGGGGCCACCGGGGAGCTGTTTTTT.

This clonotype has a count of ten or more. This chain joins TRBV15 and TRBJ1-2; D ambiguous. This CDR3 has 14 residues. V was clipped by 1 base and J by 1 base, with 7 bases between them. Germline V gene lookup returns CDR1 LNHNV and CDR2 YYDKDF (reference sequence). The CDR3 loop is CATSRAGFNYGYTF. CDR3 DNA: TGTGCCACCAGCAGAGCCGGCTTTAACTATGGCTACACCTTC.

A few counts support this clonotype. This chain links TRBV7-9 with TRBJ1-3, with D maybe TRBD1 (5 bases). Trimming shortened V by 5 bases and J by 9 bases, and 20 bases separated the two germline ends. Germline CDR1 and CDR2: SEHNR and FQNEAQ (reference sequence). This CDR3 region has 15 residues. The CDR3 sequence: CASSTRQNFPATIYF. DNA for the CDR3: TGTGCCAGCAGCACTCGACAGAATTTCCCGGCCACCATATATTTT.

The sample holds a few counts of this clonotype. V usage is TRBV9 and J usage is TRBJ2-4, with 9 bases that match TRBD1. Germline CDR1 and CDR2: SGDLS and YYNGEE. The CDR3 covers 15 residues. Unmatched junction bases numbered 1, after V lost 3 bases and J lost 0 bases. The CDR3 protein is CASSGGQGAKNIQYF. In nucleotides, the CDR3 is TGTGCCAGCAGCGGGGGACAGGGAGCCAAAAACATTCAGTACTTC.

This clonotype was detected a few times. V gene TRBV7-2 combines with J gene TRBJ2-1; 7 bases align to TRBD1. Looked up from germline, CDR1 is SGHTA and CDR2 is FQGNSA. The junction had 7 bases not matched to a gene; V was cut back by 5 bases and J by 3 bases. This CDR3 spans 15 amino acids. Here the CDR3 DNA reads TGTGCCAGCAGCCCGACAGGGCCTAACTACAATGAGCAGTTCTTC. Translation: CASSPTGPNYNEQFF.

CDR3 coding DNA: TGCGCCAGCAGCCAAGTTTGGGTAGACAGGGGACTCGGCGGGGAGCTGTTTTTT. Translating gives CASSQVWVDRGLGGELFF. The V and J genes are TRBV4-1 and TRBJ2-2; 8 positions match TRBD1. The CDR3 spans 18 residues. CDR1 and CDR2 from the germline V gene are MGHRA and YSYEKL. Unmatched junction bases numbered 14, after V lost 1 base and J lost 7 bases.

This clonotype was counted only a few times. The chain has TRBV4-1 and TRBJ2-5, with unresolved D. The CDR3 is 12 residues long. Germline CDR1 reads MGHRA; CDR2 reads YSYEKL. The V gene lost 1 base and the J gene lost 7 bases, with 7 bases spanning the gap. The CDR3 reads CASSQVGGTQYF. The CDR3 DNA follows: TGCGCCAGCAGCCAAGTCGGTGGGACCCAGTACTTC.